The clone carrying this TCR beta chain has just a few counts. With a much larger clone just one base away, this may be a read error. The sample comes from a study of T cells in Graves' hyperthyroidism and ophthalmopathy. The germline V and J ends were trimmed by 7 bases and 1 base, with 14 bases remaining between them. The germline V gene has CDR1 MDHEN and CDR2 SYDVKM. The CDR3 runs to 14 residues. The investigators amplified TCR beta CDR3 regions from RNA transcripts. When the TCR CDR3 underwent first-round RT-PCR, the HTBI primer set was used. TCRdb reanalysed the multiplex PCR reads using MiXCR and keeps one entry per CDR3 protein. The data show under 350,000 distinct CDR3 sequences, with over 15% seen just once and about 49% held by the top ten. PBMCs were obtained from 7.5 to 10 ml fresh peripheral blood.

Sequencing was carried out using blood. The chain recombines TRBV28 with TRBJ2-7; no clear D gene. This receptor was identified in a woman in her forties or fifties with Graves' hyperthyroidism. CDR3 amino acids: CASISSQESYEQYF. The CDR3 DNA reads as TGTGCCAGCATCTCGTCCCAGGAGTCCTACGAGCAGTACTTC.